The present T cell receptor (beta chain) was sequenced within a study of yellow fever vaccine responses in identical twins. General study results and limits: Twins reportedly appeared to share part of their vaccine T cell response while keeping part individual.

With 1 base removed from V and 6 bases from J, the gap between germline ends came to 9 bases. Germline CDR1 is LGHNA and CDR2 is YNFKEQ. This CDR3 region has 14 residues. Of note for this clonotype: Its specificity is unknown.

Using its own MiXCR run on the RT-PCR reads, TCRdb lists one record per CDR3 protein. The data contain about 1,200 distinct CDR3 sequences, about 80% of them seen just once; the ten biggest clones take up around 24%. This clonotype was obtained from a female donor who received the yellow fever vaccine. The chain is built from TRBV4-2 and TRBJ1-4; D unclear. The specimen was T cells from blood (PBMCs), unsorted or a sorted subset (not recorded which), collected before or after yellow fever vaccination (not recorded which). In nucleotides, the CDR3 is TGTGCCAGCAGCCAAGGTCCGCCGGATGAAAAACTGTTTTTT. It encodes CASSQGPPDEKLFF.